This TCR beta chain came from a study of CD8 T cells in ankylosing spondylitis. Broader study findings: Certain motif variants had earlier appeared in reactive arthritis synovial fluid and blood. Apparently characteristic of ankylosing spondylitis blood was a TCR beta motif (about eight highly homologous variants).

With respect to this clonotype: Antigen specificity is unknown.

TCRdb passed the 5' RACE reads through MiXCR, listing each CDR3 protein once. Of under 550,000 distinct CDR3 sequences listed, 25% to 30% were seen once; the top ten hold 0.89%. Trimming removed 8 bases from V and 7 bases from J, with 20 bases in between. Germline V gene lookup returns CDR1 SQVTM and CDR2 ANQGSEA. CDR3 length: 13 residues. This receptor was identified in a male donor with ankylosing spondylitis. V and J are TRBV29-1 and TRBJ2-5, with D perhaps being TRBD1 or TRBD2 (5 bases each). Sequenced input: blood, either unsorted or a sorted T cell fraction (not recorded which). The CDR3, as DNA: TGCAGCTTGGGGACCGCCTTCCAGGGGACCCAGTACTTC. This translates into CSLGTAFQGTQYF.